A single T cell receptor beta chain is shown here with its context. As handled by the study authors: Estimates of nucleated cell counts were drawn from the amplification of reference gene primers. The table came from immunoSEQ multiplex PCR; TCRdb's copy has only in-frame clones and leaves some out. From that table come the V and J calls and clone size; the DNA was used to work out D and trimming. The table records around 59,000 clones, approximately 80% of them present only once. The germline V and J ends were trimmed by 6 bases and 9 bases, with 15 bases remaining between them. There are 13 residues in the CDR3. Germline CDR1 is SNHLY and CDR2 is FYNNEI. This sample is part of a study of blood T cell repertoires in COVID-19. Study in general: Sources were T cells, B-cell-depleted T cells, or PBMCs; the material itself was cDNA or gDNA.

This receptor was obtained from a man aged 80 or over with acute or convalescent COVID-19. Source material: peripheral blood. The V call is TRBV2, the J call TRBJ1-3; D may be TRBD1 (5 bases). This CDR3 reads CASRRDPVGTIYF. For the CDR3, the DNA is TGTGCCAGCAGGCGGGACCCGGTGGGCACCATATATTTT.